The present T cell receptor (beta chain) was sequenced within a study of blood T cells in healthy people across ages. Study summary: There was about one barcoded beta molecule captured by template switching per two T cells.

A note on this clonotype: Antigen: not known.

The CDR3 has 13 amino acids. From germline, CDR1 is SGDLS and CDR2 YYNGEE. Study-wide findings and caveats: Reliance upon unsorted PBMCs precluded definitive naive versus antigen-experienced comparison. Per million T cells, TCR beta diversity dropped about linearly as age rose.

It was with a sample-barcoded 5' primer and a J-beta primer mix that a second PCR of roughly 7 to 12 cycles was run. Paired-end reads containing CDR3 totaled no fewer than 2.5 million for each sample. Using its own MiXCR run on the 5' RACE reads, TCRdb lists one record per CDR3 protein. The sample records 500,000 to 600,000 distinct CDR3 sequences, roughly 29% being singletons. The rearrangement joins TRBV9 to TRBJ2-1; 7 bases are shared with TRBD1. The J call may be mistaken, given a closer DNA end match to TRBJ2-5. The TCR comes from a woman aged 65 to 85 in good health. Sequencing was carried out using blood. The CDR3 is CASSVGGQSTQYF. For the CDR3, the DNA is TGTGCCAGCAGCGTAGGGGGACAGTCGACCCAGTACTTC.